Listed here are 10 T cell receptor beta chains from one sample, sequenced in a study of shared clonotypes between healthy human individuals (dated by TCRdb to 2020 to 2022). Library preparation used the immunoSEQ multiplex PCR assay. Sourced from immuneACCESS, this table was stored by TCRdb with only in-frame sequences that have V and J called. A share of the clones is absent; for the studies checked, an unresolved V gene accounts for under half, and the remainder has no known explanation. This sample lists about 1.1 million clones; approximately 80% were detected once. The top ten constitute 0.55% to 0.7% of the sample. The sequenced sample consisted of memory CD4+ T cells from PBMCs. Per the publication, the cell subset or site label means: CD45RA-negative fraction. The receptors stem from a man aged 18 to 30 in good health. Some clones in this sample may be carry-over from other donors' samples.

As concerns this clone: A much larger clone is a single base away; this may be a read error. The rearrangement joins TRBV27 to TRBJ2-1, with 8 bases fitting TRBD2. The CDR3 extends over 15 amino acids. Germline V gene lookup returns CDR1 MNHEY and CDR2 SMNVEV (reference sequence). CDR3 sequence reads: CVSSVAGLSVRGQFF. CDR3 in DNA: TGTGTCAGCAGTGTAGCGGGACTCTCCGTTAGGGGGCAGTTCTTC.

This clone was seen a few times. The rearrangement uses TRBV7-2 and TRBJ1-1, with D maybe TRBD1 (6 bases). With 10 bases removed from V and 2 bases from J, the gap between germline ends came to 20 bases. In germline, CDR1 is SGHTA, CDR2 FQGNSA. The CDR3 runs to 15 residues. The DNA of the CDR3 is TGTGCCACTATTGGGAAGGGGGGCCGAAACACTGAAGCTTTCTTT. Translated: CATIGKGGRNTEAFF.

The chain links TRBV2 to TRBJ2-5, with 7 nucleotides matching TRBD2. CDR3 size: 14 residues. Per germline, CDR1 SNHLY and CDR2 FYNNEI. V was clipped by 6 bases and J by 6 bases; unmatched bases: 10. The CDR3 reads CASSWDYQAQTQYF. The CDR3 DNA reads TGTGCCAGCAGCTGGGACTACCAGGCCCAGACCCAGTACTTC.

The chain uses TRBV30 and TRBJ1-2, with D uncertain. The CDR3 has 16 residues. Trimming removed 2 bases from V and 1 base from J, with 17 bases in between. Germline assignment: CDR1 GTSNPN and CDR2 SVGIG (reference sequence). CDR3 DNA: TGTGCCTGGAGTCCGCCGGGCCTCCCCATTAACTATGGCTACACCTTC. Amino acid sequence: CAWSPPGLPINYGYTF.

J is TRBJ1-3 and V is TRBV5-4; a weak D match, TRBD1 (5 bases). The V and J ends lost 5 bases and 4 bases respectively, with 16 bases between them. This CDR3 is built from 15 residues. The V gene's germline CDR1 is SGHNT and CDR2 YYREEE (reference sequence). The CDR3 region is CASSPGTDEGNTIYF. The CDR3, as DNA: TGTGCCAGCAGTCCGGGGACGGATGAAGGAAACACCATATATTTT.

This clone has more than one count but fewer than ten. The same CDR3 arises from other DNA sequences in this sample as well. This rearrangement joins TRBV11-3 to TRBJ2-1; a weak D match, TRBD1 (6 bases). The germline gives CDR1 SGHNT, CDR2 YENEEA. This CDR3 has 15 residues. V lost 5 bases to trimming and J lost 2 bases, with 13 bases between them. This CDR3 is CASSRGGGTYNEQFF. As DNA, the CDR3 is TGTGCCAGCAGCCGTGGTGGGGGCACCTACAATGAGCAGTTCTTC. Full variable domain (missing parts from reference TRBV11-3 and TRBJ2-1): EAGVVQSPRYKIIEKKQPVAFWCNPISGHNTLYWYLQNLGQGPELLIRYENEEAVDDSQLPKDRFSAERLKGVDSTLKIQPAELGDSAVYLCASSRGGGTYNEQFFGPGTRLTVL.

The chain is built from TRBV7-2 and TRBJ2-1; no clear D. Germline V gene sequence: CDR1 SGHTA, CDR2 FQGNSA. The CDR3 extends over 14 amino acids. The V and J ends lost 4 bases and 7 bases respectively, with 14 bases between them. The CDR3 DNA follows: TGTGCCAGCAGCTCACCGAATCGTGGGAATGAGCAGTTCTTC. It codes for CASSSPNRGNEQFF.

V gene TRBV28 combines with J gene TRBJ2-1, with 11 bases matching TRBD2. The CDR3 sequence is 16 residues long. Germline-derived CDR1 and CDR2 are MDHEN and SYDVKM. J was trimmed by 10 bases and V by 4 bases; bases with no gene match: 12. Written as DNA, the CDR3 is TGTGCCAGCAGTTACGGGACTAGCGGTCTCTTATTGGAGCAGTTCTTC. Translation gives CASSYGTSGLLLEQFF. Based on the CDR3 plus reference TRBV28 and TRBJ2-1, the full variable domain is DVKVTQSSRYLVKRTGEKVFLECVQDMDHENMFWYRQDPGLGLRLIYFSYDVKMKEKGDIPEGYSVSREKKERFSLILESASTNQTSMYLCASSYGTSGLLLEQFFGPGTRLTVL.

The V gene is TRBV11-2, the J gene TRBJ2-1, with D possibly matching TRBD2 (5 bases). Germline V gives CDR1 SGHAT, CDR2 FQNNGV. This CDR3 has 12 amino acids. V dropped 2 bases and J dropped 9 bases, with 8 bases sitting between them. The CDR3 spells CASSLTRGEQFF. For the CDR3, the DNA is TGTGCCAGCAGCTTAACTCGGGGTGAGCAGTTCTTC.

The gene calls are TRBV6-5 and TRBJ2-4; perhaps TRBD2 as D (6 bases). The CDR3 covers 12 residues. The germline CDR1 and CDR2 sequences are MNHEY and SVGAGI. With 0 bases removed from V and 13 bases from J, the gap between germline ends came to 10 bases. DNA for the CDR3: TGTGCCAGCAGTTACTCTGGAGGGAGCCAGTACTTC. This gives the protein CASSYSGGSQYF.